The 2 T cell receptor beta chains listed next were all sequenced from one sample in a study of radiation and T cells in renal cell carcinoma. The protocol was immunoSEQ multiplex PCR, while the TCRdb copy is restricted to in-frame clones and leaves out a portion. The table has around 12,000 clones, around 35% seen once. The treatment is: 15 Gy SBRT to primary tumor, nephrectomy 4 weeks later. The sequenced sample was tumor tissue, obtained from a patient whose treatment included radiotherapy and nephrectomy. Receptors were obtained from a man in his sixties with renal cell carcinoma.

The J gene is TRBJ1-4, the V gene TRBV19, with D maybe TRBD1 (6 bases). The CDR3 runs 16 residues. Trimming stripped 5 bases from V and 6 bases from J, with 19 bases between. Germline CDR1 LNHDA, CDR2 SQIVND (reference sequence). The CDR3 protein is CASSLREGGGYEKLFF. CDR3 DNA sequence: TGTGCCAGTAGTCTGCGAGAGGGGGGCGGGTATGAAAAACTGTTTTTT. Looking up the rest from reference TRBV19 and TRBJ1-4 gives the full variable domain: DGGITQSPKYLFRKEGQNVTLSCEQNLNHDAMYWYRQDPGQGLRLIYYSQIVNDFQKGDIAEGYSVSREKKESFPLTVTSAQKNPTAFYLCASSLREGGGYEKLFFGSGTQLSVL.

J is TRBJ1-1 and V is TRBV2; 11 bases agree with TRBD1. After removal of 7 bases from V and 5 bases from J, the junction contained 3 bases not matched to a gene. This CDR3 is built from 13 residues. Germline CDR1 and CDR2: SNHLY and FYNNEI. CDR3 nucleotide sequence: TGTGCCAGCACTGGGACAGGGGGAACTGAAGCTTTCTTT. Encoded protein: CASTGTGGTEAFF.